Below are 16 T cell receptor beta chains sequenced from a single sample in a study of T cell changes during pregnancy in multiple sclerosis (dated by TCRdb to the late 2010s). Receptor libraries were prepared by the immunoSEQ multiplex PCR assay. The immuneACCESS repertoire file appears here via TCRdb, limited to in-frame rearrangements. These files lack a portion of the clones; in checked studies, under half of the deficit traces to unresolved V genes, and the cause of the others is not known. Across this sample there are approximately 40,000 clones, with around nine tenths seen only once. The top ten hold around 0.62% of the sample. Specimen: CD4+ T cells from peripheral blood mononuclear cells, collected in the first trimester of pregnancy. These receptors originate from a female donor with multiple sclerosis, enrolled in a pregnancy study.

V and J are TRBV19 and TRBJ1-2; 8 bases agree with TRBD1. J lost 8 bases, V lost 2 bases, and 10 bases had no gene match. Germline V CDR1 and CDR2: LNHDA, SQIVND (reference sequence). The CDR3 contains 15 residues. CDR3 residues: CASSISAGGSWGYTF. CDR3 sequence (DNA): TGTGCCAGTAGTATATCGGCAGGGGGCTCGTGGGGCTACACCTTC.

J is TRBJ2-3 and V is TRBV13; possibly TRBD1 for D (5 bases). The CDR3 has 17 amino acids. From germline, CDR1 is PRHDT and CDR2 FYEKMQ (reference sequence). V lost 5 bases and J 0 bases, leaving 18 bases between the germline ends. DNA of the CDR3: TGTGCCAGCAGCCGATACGACAGACCATATAGCACAGATACGCAGTATTTT. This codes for CASSRYDRPYSTDTQYF.

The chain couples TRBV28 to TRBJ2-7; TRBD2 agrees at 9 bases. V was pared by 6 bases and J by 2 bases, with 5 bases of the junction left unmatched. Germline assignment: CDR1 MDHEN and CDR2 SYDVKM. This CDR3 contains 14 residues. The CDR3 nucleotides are TGTGCCAGCAGAAGCCTAGCGGGAACCTACGAGCAGTACTTC. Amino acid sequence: CASRSLAGTYEQYF.

CDR3 bases: TGCGCCAGCAGCTTGTCACTAGAGACCCAGTACTTC. This encodes CASSLSLETQYF. This chain joins TRBV5-1 and TRBJ2-5; D gene ambiguous. Trimming pared 1 base from V and 4 bases from J, leaving 5 bases between. Germline V lookup: CDR1 SGHRS, CDR2 YFSETQ. The CDR3 has 12 amino acids. Full variable domain (remainder filled in from reference TRBV5-1 and TRBJ2-5): KAGVTQTPRYLIKTRGQQVTLSCSPISGHRSVSWYQQTPGQGLQFLFEYFSETQRNKGNFPGRFSGRQFSNSRSEMNVSTLELGDSALYLCASSLSLETQYFGPGTRLLVL.

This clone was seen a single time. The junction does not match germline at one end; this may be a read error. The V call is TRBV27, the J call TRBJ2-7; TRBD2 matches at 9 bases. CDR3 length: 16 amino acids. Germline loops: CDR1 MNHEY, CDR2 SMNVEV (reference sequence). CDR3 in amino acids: CASSISLAGRSYEQYF. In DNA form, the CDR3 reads TGTGCCAGCAGTATATCTCTAGCGGGGCGCTCCTACGAGCAGTACTTC.

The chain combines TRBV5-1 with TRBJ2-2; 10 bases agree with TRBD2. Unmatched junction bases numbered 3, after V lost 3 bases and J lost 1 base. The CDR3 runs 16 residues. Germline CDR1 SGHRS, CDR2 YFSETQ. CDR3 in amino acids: CASSWWTSGNTGELFF. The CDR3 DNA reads TGCGCCAGCAGCTGGTGGACTAGCGGGAACACCGGGGAGCTGTTTTTT.

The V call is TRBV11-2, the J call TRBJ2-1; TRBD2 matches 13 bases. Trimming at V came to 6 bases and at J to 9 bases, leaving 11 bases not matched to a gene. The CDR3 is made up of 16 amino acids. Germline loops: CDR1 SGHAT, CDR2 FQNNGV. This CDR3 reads CASSYLGLAGHSEQFF. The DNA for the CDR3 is TGTGCCAGCAGTTATCTGGGACTAGCGGGACACAGTGAGCAGTTCTTC. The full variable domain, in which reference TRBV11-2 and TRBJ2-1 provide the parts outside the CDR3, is EAGVAQSPRYKIIEKRQSVAFWCNPISGHATLYWYQQILGQGPKLLIQFQNNGVVDDSQLPKDRFSAERLKGVDSTLKIQPAKLEDSAVYLCASSYLGLAGHSEQFFGPGTRLTVL.

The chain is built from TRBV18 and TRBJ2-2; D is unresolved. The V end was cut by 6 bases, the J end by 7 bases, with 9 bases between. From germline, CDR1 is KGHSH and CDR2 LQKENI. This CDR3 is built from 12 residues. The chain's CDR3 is CASSQLGGELFF. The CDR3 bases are TGTGCCAGCTCTCAACTCGGCGGGGAGCTGTTTTTT.

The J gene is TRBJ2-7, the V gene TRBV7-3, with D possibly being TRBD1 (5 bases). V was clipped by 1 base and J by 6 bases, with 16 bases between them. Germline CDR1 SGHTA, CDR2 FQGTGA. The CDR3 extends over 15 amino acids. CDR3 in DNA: TGTGCCAGCAGCTTAAGTGGGGCTACCGTGGGCGAGCAGTACTTC. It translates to CASSLSGATVGEQYF.

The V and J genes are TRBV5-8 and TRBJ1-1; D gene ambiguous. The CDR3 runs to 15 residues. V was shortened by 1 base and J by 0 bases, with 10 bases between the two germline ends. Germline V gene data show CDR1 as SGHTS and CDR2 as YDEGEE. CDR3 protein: CASSLMAGMNTEAFF. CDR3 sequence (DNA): TGTGCCAGCAGCTTGATGGCAGGAATGAACACTGAAGCTTTCTTT.

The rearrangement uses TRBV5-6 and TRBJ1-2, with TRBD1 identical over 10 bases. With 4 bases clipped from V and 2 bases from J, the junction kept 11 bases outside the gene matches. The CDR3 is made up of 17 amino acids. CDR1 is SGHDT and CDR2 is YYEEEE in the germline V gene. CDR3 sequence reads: CASSPTTDRGENYGYTF. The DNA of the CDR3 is TGTGCCAGCAGCCCGACCACGGACAGGGGGGAAAACTATGGCTACACCTTC. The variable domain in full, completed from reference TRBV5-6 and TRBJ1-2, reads DAGVTQSPTHLIKTRGQQVTLRCSPKSGHDTVSWYQQALGQGPQFIFQYYEEEERQRGNFPDRFSGHQFPNYSSELNVNALLLGDSALYLCASSPTTDRGENYGYTFGSGTRLTVV.

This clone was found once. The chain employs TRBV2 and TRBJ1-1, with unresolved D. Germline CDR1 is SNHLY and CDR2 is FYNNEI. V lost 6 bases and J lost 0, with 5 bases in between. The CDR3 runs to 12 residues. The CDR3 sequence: CASSPMNTEAFF. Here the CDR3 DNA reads TGTGCCAGCAGCCCCATGAACACTGAAGCTTTCTTT.

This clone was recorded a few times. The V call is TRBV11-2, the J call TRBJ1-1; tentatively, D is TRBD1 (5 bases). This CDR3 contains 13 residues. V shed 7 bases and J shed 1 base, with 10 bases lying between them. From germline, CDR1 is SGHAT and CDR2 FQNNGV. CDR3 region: CASNRRGNTEAFF. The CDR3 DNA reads TGTGCCAGCAATCGGAGGGGGAACACTGAAGCTTTCTTT.

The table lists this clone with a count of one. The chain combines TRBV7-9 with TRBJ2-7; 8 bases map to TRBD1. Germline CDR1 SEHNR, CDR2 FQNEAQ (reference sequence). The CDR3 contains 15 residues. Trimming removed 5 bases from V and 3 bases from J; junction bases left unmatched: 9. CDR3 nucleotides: TGTGCCAGCAGCCCCAGACAGGGGCAATTCTACGAGCAGTACTTC. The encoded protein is CASSPRQGQFYEQYF.

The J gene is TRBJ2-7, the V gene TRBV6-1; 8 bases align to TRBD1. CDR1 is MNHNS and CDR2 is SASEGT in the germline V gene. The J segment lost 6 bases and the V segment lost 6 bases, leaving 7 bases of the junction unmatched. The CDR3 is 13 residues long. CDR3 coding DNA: TGTGCCAGCAGATGGACAGGGTCGCCCGAGCAGTACTTC. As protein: CASRWTGSPEQYF.

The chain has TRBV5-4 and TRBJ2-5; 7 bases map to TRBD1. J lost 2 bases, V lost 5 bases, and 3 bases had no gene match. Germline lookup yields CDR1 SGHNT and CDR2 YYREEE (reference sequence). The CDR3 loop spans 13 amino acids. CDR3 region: CASRLGQQETQYF. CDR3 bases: TGTGCCAGCAGGCTGGGACAGCAAGAGACCCAGTACTTC.